What follows is one T cell receptor beta chain and its context. The data derive from a study of blood T cell repertoires in COVID-19. Looking at the study overall: Samples of COVID-19 (acute and convalescent) were obtained from the United States, Italy and Spain. Sample material is recorded as cDNA or gDNA derived from T cells, B-cell-depleted T cells, or PBMCs.

In the original analysis: Nucleated cell number was recorded as an estimate derived from reference gene primer amplification. Produced via immunoSEQ multiplex PCR; TCRdb's table is partial and in-frame only. D and trimming were read from the DNA, whereas the V and J calls and clone size are those reported in that table. The profile shows tens of thousands of clones, 91% of them singletons. Looked up from germline, CDR1 is SGHTS and CDR2 is YDEGEE. V was trimmed by 1 base and J by 9 bases, leaving 17 bases between them. The CDR3 totals 15 residues. Sequencing used peripheral blood. This TCR came from a man aged 45-65 years with active COVID-19. The chain couples TRBV5-8 to TRBJ2-1; maybe TRBD2 (5 bases). The CDR3 region is CASSLSTRSGSEQFF. For the CDR3, the DNA is TGTGCCAGCAGCTTGAGCACTAGGTCGGGGAGTGAGCAGTTCTTC. Full variable domain (missing parts from reference TRBV5-8 and TRBJ2-1): EAGVTQSPTHLIKTRGQQATLRCSPISGHTSVYWYQQALGLGLQFLLWYDEGEERNRGNFPPRFSGRQFPNYSSELNVNALELEDSALYLCASSLSTRSGSEQFFGPGTRLTVL.